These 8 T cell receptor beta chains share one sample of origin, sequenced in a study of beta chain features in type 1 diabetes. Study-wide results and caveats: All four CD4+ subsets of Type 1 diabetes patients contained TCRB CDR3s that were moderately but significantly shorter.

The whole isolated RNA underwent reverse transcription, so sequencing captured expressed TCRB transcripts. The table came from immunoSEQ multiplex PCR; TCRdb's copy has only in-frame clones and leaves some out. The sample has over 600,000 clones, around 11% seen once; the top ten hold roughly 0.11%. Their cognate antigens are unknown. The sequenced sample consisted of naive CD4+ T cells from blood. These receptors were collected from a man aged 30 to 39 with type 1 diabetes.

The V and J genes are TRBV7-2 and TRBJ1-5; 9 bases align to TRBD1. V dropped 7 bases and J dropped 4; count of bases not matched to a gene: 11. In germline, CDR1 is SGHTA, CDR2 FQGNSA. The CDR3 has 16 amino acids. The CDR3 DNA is TGTGCCAGCATCGAAAACCCGGGACAGGGTAATCAGCCCCAGCATTTT. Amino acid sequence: CASIENPGQGNQPQHF. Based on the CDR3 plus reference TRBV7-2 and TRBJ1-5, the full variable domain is GAGVSQSPSNKVTEKGKDVELRCDPISGHTALYWYRQSLGQGLEFLIYFQGNSAPDKSGLPSDRFSAERTGGSVSTLTIQRTQQEDSAVYLCASIENPGQGNQPQHFGDGTRLSIL.

The CDR3 sequence is CASSQDRGLYNEQFF. CDR3 in DNA: TGTGCCAGCAGTCAGGACAGGGGCCTTTACAATGAGCAGTTCTTC. The V gene is TRBV2, the J gene TRBJ2-1; TRBD1 aligns across 9 bases. The CDR3 has 15 amino acids. The junction had 6 bases not matched to a gene; V was cut back by 5 bases and J by 4 bases. Germline V gene sequence: CDR1 SNHLY, CDR2 FYNNEI.

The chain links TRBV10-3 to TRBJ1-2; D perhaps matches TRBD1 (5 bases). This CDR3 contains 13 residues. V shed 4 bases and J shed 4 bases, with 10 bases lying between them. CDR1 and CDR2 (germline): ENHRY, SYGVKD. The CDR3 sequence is CAISGGPFYGYTF. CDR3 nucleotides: TGTGCCATCAGTGGGGGACCTTTCTATGGCTACACCTTC.

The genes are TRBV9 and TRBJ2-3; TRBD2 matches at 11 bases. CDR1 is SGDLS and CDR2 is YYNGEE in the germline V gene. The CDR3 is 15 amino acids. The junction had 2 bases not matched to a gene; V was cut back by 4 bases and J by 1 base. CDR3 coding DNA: TGTGCCAGCAGCTCGGGACTAGCGGGCACAGATACGCAGTATTTT. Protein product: CASSSGLAGTDTQYF.

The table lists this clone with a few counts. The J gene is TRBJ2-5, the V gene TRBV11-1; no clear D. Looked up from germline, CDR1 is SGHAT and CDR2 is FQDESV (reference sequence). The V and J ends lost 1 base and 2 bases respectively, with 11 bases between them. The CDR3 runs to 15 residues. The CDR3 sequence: CASSLGVRQQETQYF. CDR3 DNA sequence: TGTGCCAGCAGCTTAGGAGTGCGGCAGCAAGAGACCCAGTACTTC.

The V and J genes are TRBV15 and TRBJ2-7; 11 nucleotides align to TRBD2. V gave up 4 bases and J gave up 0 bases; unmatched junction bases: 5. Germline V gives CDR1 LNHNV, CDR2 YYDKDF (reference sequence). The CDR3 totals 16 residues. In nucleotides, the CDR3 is TGTGCCACCAGCAAGGCACTAGCGGGGGCCTCCTACGAGCAGTACTTC. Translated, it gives CATSKALAGASYEQYF. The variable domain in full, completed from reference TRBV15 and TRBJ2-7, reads DAMVIQNPRYQVTQFGKPVTLSCSQTLNHNVMYWYQQKSSQAPKLLFHYYDKDFNNEADTPDNFQSRRPNTSFCFLDIRSPGLGDTAMYLCATSKALAGASYEQYFGPGTRLTVT.

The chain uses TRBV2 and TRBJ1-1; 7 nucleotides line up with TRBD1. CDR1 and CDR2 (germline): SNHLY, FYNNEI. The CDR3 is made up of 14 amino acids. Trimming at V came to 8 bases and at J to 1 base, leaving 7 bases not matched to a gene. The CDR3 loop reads CASHRGTTNTEAFF. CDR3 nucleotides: TGTGCCAGCCACAGGGGCACAACGAACACTGAAGCTTTCTTT.

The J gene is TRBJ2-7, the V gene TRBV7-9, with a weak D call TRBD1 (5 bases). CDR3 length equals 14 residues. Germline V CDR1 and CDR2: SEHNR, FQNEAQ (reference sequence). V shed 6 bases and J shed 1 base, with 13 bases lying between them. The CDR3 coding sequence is TGTGCCAGCAGTCCAGGGTTTAATTCCTACGAGCAGTACTTC. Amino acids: CASSPGFNSYEQYF.